These 13 T cell receptor beta chains originate from one sample sequenced in a study of shared clonotypes between healthy human individuals. The assay was immunoSEQ multiplex PCR, and TCRdb's table has in-frame clones only and misses some. The top ten clones hold approximately 1.7% of a sample with about 2.1 million clones, 93% of them seen once. Terminally differentiated effector memory CD45RA+ cells were left out of the naive CD8 fraction, which was CD45RO-negative and positively selected for CCR7. Material: naive CD8+ T cells from PBMCs. All receptors derive from a man aged 18 to 30 in good health. Some clones in this sample may be carry-over from other donors' samples.

The CDR3 here is CASSLGRPGTEAFF. CDR3 nucleotide sequence: TGTGCCAGCAGTTTAGGCCGGCCGGGAACTGAAGCTTTCTTT. The V call is TRBV27, the J call TRBJ1-1; D is undetermined. The CDR3 spans 14 residues. Trimming took 2 bases from V and 5 from J, leaving 12 bases between them. Germline V gene sequence: CDR1 MNHEY, CDR2 SMNVEV (reference sequence).

Regarding this clone: Additional DNA sequences in this sample encode the identical CDR3. The chain links TRBV27 to TRBJ2-1; possible D gene TRBD2, 5 bases. CDR1 and CDR2 from the germline V gene are MNHEY and SMNVEV (reference sequence). The CDR3 has 15 residues. V was pared by 6 bases and J by 0 bases, with 12 bases between. The CDR3 DNA reads as TGTGCCAGCAGCCTTATAGGGAGCTCCTACAATGAGCAGTTCTTC. It translates to CASSLIGSSYNEQFF.

This clone was picked up one time. It is unclear where the CDR3 begins or ends on the DNA, so no DNA is shown, and the CDR3 is as TCRdb lists it. The V gene is TRBV9, the J gene TRBJ1-2. Termini included, the CDR3 measures 13 amino acids. The germline V gene encodes CDR1 SGDLS and CDR2 YYNGEE. The CDR3 protein is CASSVGVGSSHTF.

This rearrangement joins TRBV4-1 to TRBJ2-7; 7 bases fit TRBD1. V trimming: 4 bases; J trimming: 5 bases; junction bases outside the gene matches: 11. This CDR3 contains 15 residues. Germline V gene data show CDR1 as MGHRA and CDR2 as YSYEKL. In DNA, the CDR3 is TGCGCCAGCAGCCCGCCGGCAGGGGGATTTAACGAGCAGTACTTC. Protein sequence: CASSPPAGGFNEQYF.

The rearrangement links TRBV7-8 to TRBJ1-1; no clear D. CDR3 length equals 13 residues. The V and J ends lost 4 bases and 3 bases respectively, with 9 bases between them. Germline loops: CDR1 SGHVS, CDR2 FQNEAQ. The CDR3 loop reads CASSSLVDTEAFF. The CDR3 region has the DNA TGTGCCAGCAGCTCCCTAGTGGACACTGAAGCTTTCTTT.

The genes are TRBV9 and TRBJ2-2; TRBD2 aligns across 8 bases. The germline CDR1 and CDR2 sequences are SGDLS and YYNGEE. The CDR3 is 14 amino acids. Trimming at V came to 4 bases and at J to 6 bases, leaving 5 bases not matched to a gene. CDR3 loop: CASSRGTSPGELFF. The CDR3, as DNA: TGTGCCAGCAGCAGGGGGACTAGTCCCGGGGAGCTGTTTTTT.

This chain joins TRBV4-3 and TRBJ2-7, with 10 bases identical to TRBD1. V dropped 1 base and J dropped 3; count of bases not matched to a gene: 3. CDR1 and CDR2 from the germline V gene are LGHNA and YSLEER. This CDR3 contains 15 residues. The CDR3 DNA reads as TGCGCCAGCAGCCAAGGACAGGGGGCCGTCTACGAGCAGTACTTC. Amino acid sequence: CASSQGQGAVYEQYF.

The J gene is TRBJ2-5, the V gene TRBV27, with 7 bases identical to TRBD2. Germline loops: CDR1 MNHEY, CDR2 SMNVEV (reference sequence). The CDR3 has 15 residues. J lost 5 bases, V lost 2 bases, and 8 bases had no gene match. The CDR3 is CASSLIGTTSETQYF. CDR3 in DNA: TGTGCCAGCAGTTTAATTGGGACTACTAGCGAGACCCAGTACTTC.

The V call is TRBV6-6, the J call TRBJ2-5, with 7 bases identical to TRBD1. Germline V gene lookup returns CDR1 MNHNY and CDR2 SVGAGI (reference sequence). After removal of 6 bases from V and 4 bases from J, the junction contained 2 bases not matched to a gene. The CDR3 contains 12 residues. CDR3 DNA: TGTGCCAGCAGCAGGGACAGAGAGACCCAGTACTTC. It translates to CASSRDRETQYF.

The rearrangement uses TRBV25-1 and TRBJ1-3; D perhaps matches TRBD1 (6 bases). This CDR3 is built from 15 residues. The germline V and J ends were trimmed by 6 bases and 5 bases, with 17 bases remaining between them. The V gene's germline CDR1 is MGHDK and CDR2 SYGVNS. The CDR3 sequence is CASSPSRQARNTIYF. As DNA, the CDR3 is TGTGCCAGCAGCCCCTCCCGACAGGCAAGAAACACCATATATTTT.

The rearrangement links TRBV28 to TRBJ2-7; D might be TRBD1 (6 bases). V lost 5 bases, J lost 0 bases, and 17 bases lay in between. Per germline, CDR1 MDHEN and CDR2 SYDVKM. This CDR3 spans 16 amino acids. The CDR3 nucleotides read TGTGCCAGCAGTCTACCCCTAGGGGGTCTCTCCTACGAGCAGTACTTC. This gives the protein CASSLPLGGLSYEQYF. Complete variable domain (other parts from reference TRBV28 and TRBJ2-7): DVKVTQSSRYLVKRTGEKVFLECVQDMDHENMFWYRQDPGLGLRLIYFSYDVKMKEKGDIPEGYSVSREKKERFSLILESASTNQTSMYLCASSLPLGGLSYEQYFGPGTRLTVT.

V gene TRBV30 combines with J gene TRBJ1-2, with D hard to call. Germline assignment: CDR1 GTSNPN and CDR2 SVGIG (reference sequence). The CDR3 is 13 residues long. Trimming removed 8 bases from V and 6 bases from J, with 19 bases in between. The CDR3 DNA reads as TGTGCCGGCGGGTACACGGGCAGCAATGGCTACACCTTC. Translating it yields CAGGYTGSNGYTF.

CDR3 sequence reads: CASSLDAGYGVGNQPQHF. The CDR3 DNA reads as TGTGCCAGCAGCCTAGACGCAGGGTATGGTGTCGGCAATCAGCCCCAGCATTTT. J is TRBJ1-5 and V is TRBV7-8, with a possible D match to TRBD1 (5 bases). The CDR3 has 18 residues. Germline CDR1 is SGHVS and CDR2 is FQNEAQ. V was clipped by 5 bases and J by 2 bases, with 22 bases between them.